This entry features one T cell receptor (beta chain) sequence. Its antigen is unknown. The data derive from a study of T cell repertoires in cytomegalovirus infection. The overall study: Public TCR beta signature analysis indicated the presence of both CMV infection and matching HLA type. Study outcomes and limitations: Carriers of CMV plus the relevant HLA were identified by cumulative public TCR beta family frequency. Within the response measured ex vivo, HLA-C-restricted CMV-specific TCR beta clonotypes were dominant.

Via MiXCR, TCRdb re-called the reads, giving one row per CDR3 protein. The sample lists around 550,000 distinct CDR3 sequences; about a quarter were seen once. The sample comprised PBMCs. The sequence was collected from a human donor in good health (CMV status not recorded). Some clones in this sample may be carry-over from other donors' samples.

CDR3 in DNA: TGTGCCTGGAGTGGGGGGGTTCGGAGCTCTGGAAACACCATATATTTT. Its translation: CAWSGGVRSSGNTIYF. The rearrangement links TRBV30 to TRBJ1-3; perhaps TRBD1 as D (5 bases). This CDR3 is built from 16 residues. V lost 1 base to trimming and J lost 0 bases, with 13 bases between them. Per the germline V gene, CDR1 is GTSNPN and CDR2 is SVGIG (reference sequence).